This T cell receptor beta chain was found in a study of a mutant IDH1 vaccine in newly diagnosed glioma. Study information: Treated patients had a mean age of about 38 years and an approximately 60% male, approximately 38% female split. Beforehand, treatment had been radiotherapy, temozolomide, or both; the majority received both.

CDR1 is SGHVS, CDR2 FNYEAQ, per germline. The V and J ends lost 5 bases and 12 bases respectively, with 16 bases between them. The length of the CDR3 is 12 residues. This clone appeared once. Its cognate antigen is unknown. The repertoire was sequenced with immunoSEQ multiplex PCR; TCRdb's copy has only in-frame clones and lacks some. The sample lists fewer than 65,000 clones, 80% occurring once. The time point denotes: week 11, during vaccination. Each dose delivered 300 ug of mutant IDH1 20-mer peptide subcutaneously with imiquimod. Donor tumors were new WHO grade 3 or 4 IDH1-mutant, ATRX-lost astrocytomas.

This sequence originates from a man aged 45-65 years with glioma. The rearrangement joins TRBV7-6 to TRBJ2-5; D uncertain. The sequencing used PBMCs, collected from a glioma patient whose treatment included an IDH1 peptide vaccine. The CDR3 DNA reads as TGTGCCAGCAGCCCCAAGGACCGCTTAGAGTACTTC. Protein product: CASSPKDRLEYF.